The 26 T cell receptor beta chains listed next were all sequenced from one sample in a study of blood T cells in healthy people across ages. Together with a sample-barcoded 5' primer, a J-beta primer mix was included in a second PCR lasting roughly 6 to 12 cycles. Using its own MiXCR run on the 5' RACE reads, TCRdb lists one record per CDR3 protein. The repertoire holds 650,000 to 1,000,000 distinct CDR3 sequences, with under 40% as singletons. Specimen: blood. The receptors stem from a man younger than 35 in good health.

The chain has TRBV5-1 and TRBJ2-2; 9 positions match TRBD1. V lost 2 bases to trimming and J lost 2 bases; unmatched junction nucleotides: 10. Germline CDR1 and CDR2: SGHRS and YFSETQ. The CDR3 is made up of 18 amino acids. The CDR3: CASSFTGQGTFNTGELFF. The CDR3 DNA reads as TGCGCCAGCAGCTTCACGGGACAGGGAACCTTCAACACCGGGGAGCTGTTTTTT. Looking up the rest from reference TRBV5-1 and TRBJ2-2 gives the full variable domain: KAGVTQTPRYLIKTRGQQVTLSCSPISGHRSVSWYQQTPGQGLQFLFEYFSETQRNKGNFPGRFSGRQFSNSRSEMNVSTLELGDSALYLCASSFTGQGTFNTGELFFGEGSRLTVL.

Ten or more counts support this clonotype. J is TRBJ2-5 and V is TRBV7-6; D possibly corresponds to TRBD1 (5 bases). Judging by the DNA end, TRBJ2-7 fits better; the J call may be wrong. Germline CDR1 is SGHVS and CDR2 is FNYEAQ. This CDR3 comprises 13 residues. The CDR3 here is CASSLSPRDEQYF. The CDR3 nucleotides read TGTGCCAGCAGCTTATCGCCCAGGGACGAGCAGTACTTC.

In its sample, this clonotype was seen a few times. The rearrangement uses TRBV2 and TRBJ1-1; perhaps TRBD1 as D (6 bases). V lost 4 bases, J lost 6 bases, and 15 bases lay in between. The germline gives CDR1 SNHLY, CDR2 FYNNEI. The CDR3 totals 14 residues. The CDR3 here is CASSGYSGDPEAFF. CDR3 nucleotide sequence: TGTGCCAGCAGTGGTTATTCAGGGGACCCTGAAGCTTTCTTT.

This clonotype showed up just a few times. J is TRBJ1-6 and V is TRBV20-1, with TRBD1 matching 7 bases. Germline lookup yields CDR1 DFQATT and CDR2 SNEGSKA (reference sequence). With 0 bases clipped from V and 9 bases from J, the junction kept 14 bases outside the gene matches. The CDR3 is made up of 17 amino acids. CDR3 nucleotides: TGCAGTGCTAGAGATGTCGGTTCCGGGACAGCAGGTTCACCCCTCCACTTT. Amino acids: CSARDVGSGTAGSPLHF.

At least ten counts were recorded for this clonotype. Written as DNA, the CDR3 is TGTGCCAGCAGCTTATTCAGCGGGGGTCCAACGGGGACCCAGTACTTC. Amino acids: CASSLFSGGPTGTQYF. The chain joins TRBV11-2 to TRBJ2-5; TRBD2 agrees at 8 bases. CDR1 SGHAT and CDR2 FQNNGV come from the germline V gene. Trimming cost V 2 bases and J 7 bases; bases outside gene matches: 12. The CDR3 runs to 16 residues.

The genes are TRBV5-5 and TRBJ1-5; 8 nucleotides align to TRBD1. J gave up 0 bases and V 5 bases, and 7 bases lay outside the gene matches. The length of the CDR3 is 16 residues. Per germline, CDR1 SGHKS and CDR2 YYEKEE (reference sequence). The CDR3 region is CASRRTGLDSNQPQHF. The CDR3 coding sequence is TGTGCCAGCAGGCGGACAGGGCTTGATAGCAATCAGCCCCAGCATTTT.

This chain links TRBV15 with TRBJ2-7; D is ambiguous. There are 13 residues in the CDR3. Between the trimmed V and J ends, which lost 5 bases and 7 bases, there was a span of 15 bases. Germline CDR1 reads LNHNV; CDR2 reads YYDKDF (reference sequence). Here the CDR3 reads CATSHSVDNEQYF. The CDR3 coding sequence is TGTGCCACCAGCCACTCCGTTGACAATGAGCAGTACTTC.

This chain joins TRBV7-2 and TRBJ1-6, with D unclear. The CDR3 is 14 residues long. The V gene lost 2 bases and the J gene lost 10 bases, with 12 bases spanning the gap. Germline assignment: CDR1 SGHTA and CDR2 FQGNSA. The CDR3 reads CASSLSTIHSPLHF. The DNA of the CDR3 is TGTGCCAGCAGCTTAAGTACAATCCACTCACCCCTCCACTTT.

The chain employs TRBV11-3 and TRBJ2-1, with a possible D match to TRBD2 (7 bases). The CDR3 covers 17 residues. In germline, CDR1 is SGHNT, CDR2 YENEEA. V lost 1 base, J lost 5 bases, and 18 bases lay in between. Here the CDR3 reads CASSLGISRGRNNEQFF. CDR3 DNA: TGTGCCAGCAGCTTAGGGATATCGCGGGGGCGAAACAATGAGCAGTTCTTC.

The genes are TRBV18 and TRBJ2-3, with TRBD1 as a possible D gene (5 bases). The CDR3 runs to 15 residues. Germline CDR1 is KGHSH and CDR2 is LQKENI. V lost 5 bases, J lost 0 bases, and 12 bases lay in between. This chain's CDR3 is CASSYDSLSTDTQYF. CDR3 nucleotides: TGTGCCAGCTCATATGACAGCCTTAGCACAGATACGCAGTATTTT.

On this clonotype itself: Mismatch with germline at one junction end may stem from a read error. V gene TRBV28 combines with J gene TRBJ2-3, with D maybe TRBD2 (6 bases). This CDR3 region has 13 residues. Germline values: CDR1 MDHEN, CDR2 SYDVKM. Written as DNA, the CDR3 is TGTGCCACCCAAACCACTAGCACAGATACGCAGTATTTC. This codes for CATQTTSTDTQYF.

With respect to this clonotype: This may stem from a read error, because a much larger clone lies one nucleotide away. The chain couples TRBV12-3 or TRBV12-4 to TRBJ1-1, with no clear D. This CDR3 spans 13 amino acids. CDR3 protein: CASSLASGREAFF. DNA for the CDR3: TGTGCCAGCAGTCTAGCGAGTGGCAGAGAAGCTTTCTTT.

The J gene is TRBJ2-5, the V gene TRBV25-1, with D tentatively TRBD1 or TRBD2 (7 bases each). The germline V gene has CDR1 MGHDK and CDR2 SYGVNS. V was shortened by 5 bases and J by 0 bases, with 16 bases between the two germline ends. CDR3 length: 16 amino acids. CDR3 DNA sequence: TGTGCCAGCAGTTCCTGGGGGGGGACAGACCAAGAGACCCAGTACTTC. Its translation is CASSSWGGTDQETQYF.

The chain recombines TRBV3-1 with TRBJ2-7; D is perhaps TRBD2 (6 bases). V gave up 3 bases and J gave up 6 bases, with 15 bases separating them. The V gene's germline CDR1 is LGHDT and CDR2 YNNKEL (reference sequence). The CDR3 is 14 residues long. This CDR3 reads CASSHDGGSAEQYF. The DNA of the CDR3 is TGTGCCAGCAGCCACGACGGGGGAAGCGCCGAGCAGTACTTC.

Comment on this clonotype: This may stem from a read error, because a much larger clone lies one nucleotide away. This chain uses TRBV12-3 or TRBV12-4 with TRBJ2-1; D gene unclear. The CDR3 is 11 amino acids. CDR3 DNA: TGTGCCAGCAGTGTAGTCAATGAGCAGTTATTC. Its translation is CASSVVNEQLF.

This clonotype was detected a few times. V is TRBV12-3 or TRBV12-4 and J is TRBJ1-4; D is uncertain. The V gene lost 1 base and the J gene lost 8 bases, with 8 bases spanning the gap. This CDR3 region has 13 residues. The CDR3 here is CASSLVLGEKLFF. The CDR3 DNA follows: TGTGCCAGCAGTTTAGTACTAGGGGAAAAACTGTTTTTT.

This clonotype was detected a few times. CDR3 sequence: CSARSGGWDNEQFF. The CDR3 DNA reads as TGCAGTGCTAGGTCAGGGGGGTGGGACAATGAGCAGTTCTTC. This chain links TRBV20-1 with TRBJ2-1; D perhaps matches TRBD1 (7 bases). Trimming cost V 3 bases and J 5 bases, with 14 bases left between them. The CDR3 length is 14 residues. Germline loops: CDR1 DFQATT, CDR2 SNEGSKA (reference sequence).

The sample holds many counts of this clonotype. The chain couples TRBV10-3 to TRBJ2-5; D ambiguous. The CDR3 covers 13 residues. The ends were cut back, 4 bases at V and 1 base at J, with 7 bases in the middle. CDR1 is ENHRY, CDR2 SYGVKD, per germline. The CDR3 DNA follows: TGTGCCATCAGTGTAGAACCCCAAGAGACCCAGTACTTC. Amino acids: CAISVEPQETQYF.

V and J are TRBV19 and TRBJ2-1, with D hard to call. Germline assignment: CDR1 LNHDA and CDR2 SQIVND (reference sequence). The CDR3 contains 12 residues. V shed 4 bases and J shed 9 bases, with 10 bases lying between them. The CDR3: CASSTSLGEQFF. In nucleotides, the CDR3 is TGTGCCAGTAGTACCTCTCTTGGTGAGCAGTTCTTC.

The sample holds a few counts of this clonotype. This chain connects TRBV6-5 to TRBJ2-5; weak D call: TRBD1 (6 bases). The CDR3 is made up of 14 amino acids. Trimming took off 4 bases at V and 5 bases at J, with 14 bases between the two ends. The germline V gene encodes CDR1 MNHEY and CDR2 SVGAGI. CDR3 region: CASSSLQGWETQYF. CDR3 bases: TGTGCCAGCAGTTCCCTACAGGGATGGGAGACCCAGTACTTC.

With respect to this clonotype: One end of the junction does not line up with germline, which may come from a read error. As DNA, the CDR3 is TGTGCCGGCAGCTTTTTGGACACCCCTAACTATGGCTACACCTTC. Translated, it gives CAGSFLDTPNYGYTF. J is TRBJ1-2 and V is TRBV5-4; a weak D match, TRBD1 (5 bases). The length of the CDR3 is 15 residues. Germline CDR1 SGHNT, CDR2 YYREEE (reference sequence).

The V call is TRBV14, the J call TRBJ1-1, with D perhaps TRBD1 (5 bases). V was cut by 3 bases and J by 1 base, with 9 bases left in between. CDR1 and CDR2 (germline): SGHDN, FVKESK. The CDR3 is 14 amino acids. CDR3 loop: CASSQGVKNTEAFF. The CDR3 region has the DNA TGTGCCAGCAGCCAGGGGGTCAAGAACACTGAAGCTTTCTTT.

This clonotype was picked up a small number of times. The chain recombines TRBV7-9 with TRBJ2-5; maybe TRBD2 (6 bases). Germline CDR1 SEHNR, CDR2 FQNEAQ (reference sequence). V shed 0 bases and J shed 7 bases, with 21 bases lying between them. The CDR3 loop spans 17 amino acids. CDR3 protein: CASSLAPDTTSPGTQYF. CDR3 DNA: TGTGCCAGCAGCTTAGCCCCAGACACCACTAGCCCAGGGACCCAGTACTTC.

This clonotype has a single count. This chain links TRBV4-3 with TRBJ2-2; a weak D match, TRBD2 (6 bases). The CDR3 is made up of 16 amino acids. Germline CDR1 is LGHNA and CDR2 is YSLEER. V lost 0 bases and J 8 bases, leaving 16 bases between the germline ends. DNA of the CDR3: TGCGCCAGCAGCCAAGACGGTGTGGGGGGACCAGGGGAGCTGTTTTTT. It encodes CASSQDGVGGPGELFF.

The CDR3 loop reads CASSPGDGTSTDTQYF. The CDR3 DNA reads as TGTGCCAGCAGTCCTGGAGACGGGACTAGCACAGATACGCAGTATTTT. The V call is TRBV28, the J call TRBJ2-3; tentative D call: TRBD2 (6 bases). The germline V and J ends were trimmed by 5 bases and 0 bases, with 15 bases remaining between them. This CDR3 spans 16 amino acids. Germline V gene data show CDR1 as MDHEN and CDR2 as SYDVKM.

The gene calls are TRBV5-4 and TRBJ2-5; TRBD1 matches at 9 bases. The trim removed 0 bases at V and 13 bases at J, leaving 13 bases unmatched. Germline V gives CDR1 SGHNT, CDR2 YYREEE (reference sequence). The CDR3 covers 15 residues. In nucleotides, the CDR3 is TGTGCCAGCAGCTTGGATACCTCGGGACAGGGCGACCCGTACTTC. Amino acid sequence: CASSLDTSGQGDPYF.